These 14 T cell receptor beta chains came from one sample sequenced in a study of blood T cell repertoires in COVID-19. Assay used: immunoSEQ multiplex PCR; TCRdb lists only in-frame clones, some missing. Among fewer than 250,000 clones listed, around 85% were seen once. Material: peripheral blood. The receptors shown here come from a man younger than 40 with acute or convalescent COVID-19.

V gene TRBV7-2 combines with J gene TRBJ2-3, with TRBD1 matching over 7 bases. Germline CDR1 reads SGHTA; CDR2 reads FQGNSA. This CDR3 is built from 16 residues. Trimming at V came to 5 bases and at J to 2 bases, leaving 10 bases not matched to a gene. This CDR3 reads CASSQGTAFTTDTQYF. CDR3 DNA sequence: TGTGCCAGCAGCCAGGGGACAGCTTTTACCACAGATACGCAGTATTTT.

The rearrangement links TRBV6-5 to TRBJ1-4, with no clear D. Per germline, CDR1 MNHEY and CDR2 SVGAGI. The V end lost 4 bases, the J end lost 0 bases, and 6 bases lay between the germline ends. The CDR3 covers 14 residues. CDR3: CASSSGSTNEKLFF. Here the CDR3 DNA reads TGTGCCAGCAGTTCAGGATCAACTAATGAAAAACTGTTTTTT.

V gene TRBV4-2 combines with J gene TRBJ1-2; unclear D gene. Trimming took 0 bases from V and 7 from J, leaving 3 bases between them. This CDR3 contains 11 residues. Germline loops: CDR1 LGHNA, CDR2 YNFKEQ. CDR3 nucleotide sequence: TGTGCCAGCAGCCAAGATAGTGGCTACACCTTC. Its protein is CASSQDSGYTF.

The J gene is TRBJ2-7, the V gene TRBV9, with TRBD1 as a possible D gene (5 bases). This CDR3 is 14 amino acids long. Germline CDR1 reads SGDLS; CDR2 reads YYNGEE. Between the trimmed V and J ends, which lost 4 bases and 0 bases, there was a span of 11 bases. The DNA of the CDR3 is TGTGCCAGCAGCAAACTCCAGGGCTCCTACGAGCAGTACTTC. Amino acids: CASSKLQGSYEQYF.

The chain recombines TRBV6-5 with TRBJ2-3; the D gene is possibly TRBD2 (6 bases). CDR3 size: 14 residues. The germline gives CDR1 MNHEY, CDR2 SVGAGI. Trimming took 6 bases from V and 0 from J, leaving 10 bases between them. The CDR3 DNA sequence: TGTGCCAGCAGCCCGGGACTTAGCACAGATACGCAGTATTTT. Its protein product is CASSPGLSTDTQYF.

The chain employs TRBV5-4 and TRBJ2-4; 7 nucleotides line up with TRBD2. With 7 bases clipped from V and 7 bases from J, the junction kept 11 bases outside the gene matches. The CDR3 is made up of 14 amino acids. In germline, CDR1 is SGHNT, CDR2 YYREEE (reference sequence). The CDR3 is CASRPLAGDNIQYF. CDR3 in DNA: TGTGCCAGCCGCCCTTTGGCGGGAGATAACATTCAGTACTTC.

This clone was counted only a few times. This chain links TRBV7-8 with TRBJ2-7; TRBD2 might be the D (5 bases). Germline V gives CDR1 SGHVS, CDR2 FQNEAQ. The CDR3 is made up of 15 amino acids. With 5 bases removed from V and 3 bases from J, the gap between germline ends came to 17 bases. DNA for the CDR3: TGTGCCAGCAGCACTCCCCTCGGACTGAACTACGAGCAGTACTTC. Translated, it gives CASSTPLGLNYEQYF. Full variable domain (missing parts from reference TRBV7-8 and TRBJ2-7): GAGVSQSPRYKVAKRGQDVALRCDPISGHVSLFWYQQALGQGPEFLTYFQNEAQLDKSGLPSDRFFAERPEGSVSTLKIQRTQQEDSAVYLCASSTPLGLNYEQYFGPGTRLTVT.

V usage is TRBV5-6 and J usage is TRBJ1-2; weak D call: TRBD1 (5 bases). In germline, CDR1 is SGHDT, CDR2 YYEEEE. V lost 4 bases and J 1 base, leaving 17 bases between the germline ends. The CDR3 has 16 residues. Here the CDR3 reads CASSGRAGRGNYGYTF. CDR3 sequence (DNA): TGTGCCAGCAGCGGACGAGCGGGGCGAGGTAACTATGGCTACACCTTC.

The chain combines TRBV7-9 with TRBJ1-2; no clear D. Germline V gives CDR1 SEHNR, CDR2 FQNEAQ (reference sequence). V gave up 1 base and J gave up 5 bases, with 11 bases separating them. This CDR3 comprises 14 residues. The CDR3 nucleotides read TGTGCCAGCAGCTTAGTTCCAGGAACTTATGGCTACACCTTC. This translates into CASSLVPGTYGYTF.

With regard to this clone: Other DNA sequences from this sample encode an identical CDR3 as well. The chain has TRBV7-9 and TRBJ2-7, with 15 bases aligning to TRBD2. This CDR3 spans 16 amino acids. CDR1 SEHNR and CDR2 FQNEAQ come from the germline V gene (reference sequence). V was clipped by 5 bases and J by 4 bases; unmatched bases: 6. The CDR3 DNA reads TGTGCCAGCAGCCTGGGACTAGCGGGAGGTGGGTACGAGCAGTACTTC. Translation: CASSLGLAGGGYEQYF.

The rearrangement joins TRBV27 to TRBJ1-1; D is undetermined. The CDR3 runs 14 residues. The V end was cut by 10 bases, the J end by 1 base, with 16 bases between. Germline V gene sequence: CDR1 MNHEY, CDR2 SMNVEV (reference sequence). CDR3 sequence: CATKASHGNTEAFF. The CDR3 DNA reads as TGTGCCACCAAAGCATCCCATGGGAACACTGAAGCTTTCTTT.

The genes are TRBV11-3 and TRBJ2-3, with 10 bases fitting TRBD2. Trimming removed 3 bases from V and 5 bases from J; junction bases left unmatched: 5. The CDR3 covers 15 residues. Germline CDR1 reads SGHNT; CDR2 reads YENEEA. DNA of the CDR3: TGTGCCAGCAGCTTCACTAGCGGGGCAGGAGATACGCAGTATTTT. This sequence encodes CASSFTSGAGDTQYF.

The genes are TRBV3-1 (or the pseudogene TRBV3-2) and TRBJ2-7; 8 nucleotides match TRBD2. Germline lookup yields CDR1 LGHDT and CDR2 YNNKEL (reference sequence). The CDR3 contains 17 residues. Germline trimming cut 6 bases from V and 4 bases from J; bases unmatched to any gene: 17. The CDR3 DNA follows: TGTGCCAGCAGTCGACCTCTTCGGAGCGGGGGCCCTTACGAGCAGTACTTC. This encodes CASSRPLRSGGPYEQYF.

This clone occurred once. The chain is built from TRBV28 and TRBJ1-2; 7 nucleotides agree with TRBD1. Germline values: CDR1 MDHEN, CDR2 SYDVKM. The CDR3 is 15 amino acids. V was pared by 10 bases and J by 1 base, with 12 bases of the junction left unmatched. The CDR3 DNA reads TGTGCCACCAGGGGGTTGGGGGACAATAACTATGGCTACACCTTC. Its protein product is CATRGLGDNNYGYTF.